The next 15 T cell receptor beta chains were all read from a single sample in a study of T cell repertoires in cytomegalovirus infection. TCRdb ran MiXCR on the reads and lists one entry per CDR3 protein. The sample carries 700,000 to 850,000 distinct CDR3 sequences, roughly 33% recorded once. Their specific antigens are unknown. Sequencing used cultured CD8+ T cells from PBMCs, obtained from culture after CMV antigen stimulation. These receptors were obtained from a human donor in good health (CMV status not recorded). Some clones in this sample may be carry-over from other donors' samples.

This chain links TRBV4-1 with TRBJ2-1; no firm D call. Germline V gene lookup returns CDR1 MGHRA and CDR2 YSYEKL. Deletions cut 3 bases from V and 0 bases from J, with 12 bases between. The CDR3 consists of 16 residues. CDR3 nucleotide sequence: TGCGCCAGCAGCCAGGGTCAGCCGAGCTCCTACAATGAGCAGTTCTTC. Its translation: CASSQGQPSSYNEQFF.

This chain links TRBV5-4 with TRBJ1-1; D possibly corresponds to TRBD1 (5 bases). Trimming pared 2 bases from V and 4 bases from J, leaving 12 bases between. Germline V lookup: CDR1 SGHNT, CDR2 YYREEE (reference sequence). The CDR3 contains 14 residues. In nucleotides, the CDR3 is TGTGCCAGCAGCTTAGGGGTTATCAGCACTGAAGCTTTCTTT. This sequence encodes CASSLGVISTEAFF.

This clonotype appeared once. This sequence may be a read error, since a much larger clone differs from it by one base. This chain joins TRBV7-6 and TRBJ2-1; D remains ambiguous. CDR1 and CDR2 from the germline V gene are SGHVS and FNYEAQ. This CDR3 comprises 12 residues. As DNA, the CDR3 is TGTGTCAGCAGCTTAGAATCCAATGAGCAGTTCTTC. This codes for CVSSLESNEQFF.

The chain is built from TRBV20-1 and TRBJ2-1, with a weak D call TRBD2 (7 bases). Deletions cut 5 bases from V and 9 bases from J, with 20 bases between. The CDR3 runs to 14 residues. Looked up from germline, CDR1 is DFQATT and CDR2 is SNEGSKA (reference sequence). The CDR3, as DNA: TGCAGTGCTCCAACTTGGGGGGGGGCCGGTGAGCAGTTCTTC. This gives the protein CSAPTWGGAGEQFF.

The rearrangement links TRBV7-9 to TRBJ2-5; D might be TRBD1 (6 bases). Trimming shortened V by 7 bases and J by 2 bases, and 23 bases separated the two germline ends. In germline, CDR1 is SEHNR, CDR2 FQNEAQ (reference sequence). The CDR3 is 17 residues long. The CDR3 nucleotides are TGTGCCAGCATCTCCTCCGGGGACAATCTTCTACAAGAGACCCAGTACTTC. This sequence encodes CASISSGDNLLQETQYF.

This clonotype turned up a few times. V is TRBV6-2 or TRBV6-3 and J is TRBJ1-1, with 9 positions matching TRBD1. The CDR3 covers 15 residues. V dropped 10 bases and J dropped 7; count of bases not matched to a gene: 16. Germline CDR1 is MNHEY and CDR2 is SVGEGT. The CDR3: CATLGTGRRRGEAFF. CDR3 coding DNA: TGTGCCACACTTGGGACAGGGCGTCGGAGGGGTGAAGCTTTCTTT.

This clonotype was seen at least ten times. The chain uses TRBV6-2 or TRBV6-3 and TRBJ1-1; unclear D gene. The length of the CDR3 is 11 residues. The V gene's germline CDR1 is MNHEY and CDR2 SVGEGT. The V end was cut by 3 bases, the J end by 6 bases, with 5 bases between. DNA for the CDR3: TGTGCCAGCAGTTATGGGGCTGAAGCTTTCTTT. This gives the protein CASSYGAEAFF.

The rearrangement joins TRBV10-3 to TRBJ1-3; D remains ambiguous. The CDR3 spans 15 residues. Germline lookup yields CDR1 ENHRY and CDR2 SYGVKD. Trimming removed 3 bases from V and 3 bases from J, with 12 bases in between. In DNA form, the CDR3 reads TGTGCCATCAGTGATTTAGGAACACTTGGAAACACCATATATTTT. This codes for CAISDLGTLGNTIYF.

The rearrangement uses TRBV9 and TRBJ2-3; 8 positions match TRBD2. The CDR3 runs to 16 residues. With 4 bases clipped from V and 2 bases from J, the junction kept 9 bases outside the gene matches. Germline V CDR1 and CDR2: SGDLS, YYNGEE. CDR3 sequence: CASSPGRGATTDTQYF. CDR3 nucleotides: TGTGCCAGCAGCCCAGGGCGGGGGGCCACCACAGATACGCAGTATTTT.

This clonotype was seen a handful of times. The chain combines TRBV5-1 with TRBJ2-1; TRBD1 is a possible D gene (6 bases). This CDR3 comprises 18 residues. V was clipped by 3 bases and J by 0 bases, with 19 bases between them. CDR1 is SGHRS, CDR2 YFSETQ, per germline. CDR3 in DNA: TGCGCCAGCAGCTCTTACCCAAGGACAGAGATCTCCTACAATGAGCAGTTCTTC. Translating it yields CASSSYPRTEISYNEQFF. Full variable domain (outside the CDR3, taken from reference TRBV5-1 and TRBJ2-1): KAGVTQTPRYLIKTRGQQVTLSCSPISGHRSVSWYQQTPGQGLQFLFEYFSETQRNKGNFPGRFSGRQFSNSRSEMNVSTLELGDSALYLCASSSYPRTEISYNEQFFGPGTRLTVL.

The V call is TRBV9, the J call TRBJ2-3, with D perhaps matching TRBD1 (6 bases). Germline V gene lookup returns CDR1 SGDLS and CDR2 YYNGEE. The V gene lost 2 bases and the J gene lost 0 bases, with 16 bases spanning the gap. The CDR3 covers 17 residues. Here the CDR3 DNA reads TGTGCCAGCAGCGTGAAGACAGGCGTAACTAGCACAGATACGCAGTATTTT. It translates to CASSVKTGVTSTDTQYF.

About this clonotype: The germline gene is not matched at one end of the junction; a read error may be the cause. The chain joins TRBV7-7 to TRBJ2-1, with TRBD2 matching over 10 bases. This CDR3 is built from 15 residues. Per germline, CDR1 SSHAT and CDR2 FNYEAQ (reference sequence). The CDR3 spells CASSLSSGGVNEQFF. In DNA, the CDR3 is TGTGCTAGCAGCTTATCAAGCGGGGGGGTTAATGAGCAGTTCTTC.

This clonotype has at least ten counts. The CDR3 spells CASREGSGELFF. Written as DNA, the CDR3 is TGTGCCAGCAGAGAAGGGTCCGGGGAGCTGTTTTTT. The chain couples TRBV7-8 to TRBJ2-2, with D unresolved. Germline CDR1 SGHVS, CDR2 FQNEAQ. The CDR3 runs to 12 residues. V lost 6 bases to trimming and J lost 6 bases, with 8 bases between them.

This clonotype has only one observation. The chain couples TRBV6-5 to TRBJ1-2, with D maybe TRBD1 (6 bases). The length of the CDR3 is 19 residues. Germline-derived CDR1 and CDR2 are MNHEY and SVGAGI. Trimming cost V 0 bases and J 4 bases, with 24 bases left between them. CDR3 DNA sequence: TGTGCCAGCAGTTACTCGATTGCCGGGGGGCTCATGGGGCTCTATGGCTACACCTTC. Its protein product is CASSYSIAGGLMGLYGYTF.

CDR3 amino acids: CASSNRSGANVLTF. The CDR3 DNA reads TGTGCCAGCAGCAACCGCTCTGGGGCCAACGTCCTGACTTTC. J is TRBJ2-6 and V is TRBV12-3 or TRBV12-4; D ambiguous. CDR3 length equals 14 residues. V was pared by 6 bases and J by 0 bases, with 6 bases between.